These 3 T cell receptor beta chains originate from one sample sequenced in a study of blood T cell repertoires in COVID-19. Using immunoSEQ multiplex PCR, the repertoire was profiled, and TCRdb retains in-frame clones only, with some absent. The data hold around 280,000 clones, with around four fifths observed a single time. The sample was peripheral blood. Receptor source: a woman aged 45-59 years with active or convalescent COVID-19.

The chain employs TRBV30 and TRBJ1-6; no clear D. Per germline, CDR1 GTSNPN and CDR2 SVGIG (reference sequence). The CDR3 runs to 12 residues. V was cut by 4 bases and J by 8 bases, with 9 bases left in between. CDR3 amino acids: CAWNEEYSPLHF. In nucleotides, the CDR3 is TGTGCCTGGAATGAGGAGTATTCACCCCTCCACTTT. The full variable domain, with the rest looked up from reference TRBV30 and TRBJ1-6, is SQTIHQWPATLVQPVGSPLSLECTVEGTSNPNLYWYRQAAGRGLQLLFYSVGIGQISSEVPQNLSASRPQDRQFILSSKKLLLSDSGFYLCAWNEEYSPLHFGNGTRLTVT.

This clone was picked up one time. At one end the junction does not follow the germline gene, possibly because of a read error. The V call is TRBV6-6, the J call TRBJ2-7, with D possibly TRBD2 on 5 matching bases. The CDR3 runs to 12 residues. CDR1 and CDR2 (germline): MNHNY, SVGAGI (reference sequence). CDR3 coding DNA: TGTGCCAGCAGTTCCATGGTAAGGGAGCAGTATTTC. Its translation: CASSSMVREQYF.

The chain uses TRBV6-5 and TRBJ2-1; TRBD2 matches 9 bases. Trimming took 6 bases from V and 5 from J; bases not matched to a gene: 8. The CDR3 is 15 residues long. Germline values: CDR1 MNHEY, CDR2 SVGAGI. DNA of the CDR3: TGTGCCAGCAGCTACCGACTAGCGGTCCACAATGAGCAGTTCTTC. This gives the protein CASSYRLAVHNEQFF.